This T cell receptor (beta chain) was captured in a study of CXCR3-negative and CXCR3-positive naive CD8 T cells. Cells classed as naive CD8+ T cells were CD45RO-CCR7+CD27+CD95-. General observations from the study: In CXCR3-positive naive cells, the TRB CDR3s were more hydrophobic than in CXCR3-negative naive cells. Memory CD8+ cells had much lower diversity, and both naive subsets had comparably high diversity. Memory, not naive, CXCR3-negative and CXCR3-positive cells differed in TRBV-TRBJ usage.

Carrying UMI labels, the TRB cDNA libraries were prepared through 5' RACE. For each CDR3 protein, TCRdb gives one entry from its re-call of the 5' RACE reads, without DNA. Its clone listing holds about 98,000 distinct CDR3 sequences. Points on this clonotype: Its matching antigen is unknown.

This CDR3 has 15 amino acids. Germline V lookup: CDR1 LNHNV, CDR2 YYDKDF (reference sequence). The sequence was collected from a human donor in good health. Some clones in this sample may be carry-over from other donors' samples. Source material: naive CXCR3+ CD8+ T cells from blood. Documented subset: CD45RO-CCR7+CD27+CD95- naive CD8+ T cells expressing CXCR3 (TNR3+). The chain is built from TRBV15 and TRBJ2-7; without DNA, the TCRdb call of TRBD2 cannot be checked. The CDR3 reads CATSREAAATYEQYF.